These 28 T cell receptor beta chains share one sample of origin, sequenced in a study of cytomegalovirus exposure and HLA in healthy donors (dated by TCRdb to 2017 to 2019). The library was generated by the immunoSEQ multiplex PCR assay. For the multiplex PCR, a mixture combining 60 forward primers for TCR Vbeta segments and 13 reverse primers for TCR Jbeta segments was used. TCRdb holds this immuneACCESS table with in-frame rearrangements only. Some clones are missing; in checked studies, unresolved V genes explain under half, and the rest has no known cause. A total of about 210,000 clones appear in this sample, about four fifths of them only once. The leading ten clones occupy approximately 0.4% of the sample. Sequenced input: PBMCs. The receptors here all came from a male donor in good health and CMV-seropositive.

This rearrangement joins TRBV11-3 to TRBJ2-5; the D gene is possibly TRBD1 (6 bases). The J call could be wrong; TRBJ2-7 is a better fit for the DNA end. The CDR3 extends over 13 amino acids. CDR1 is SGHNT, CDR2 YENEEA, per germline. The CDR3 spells CASSLSGAYEQYF. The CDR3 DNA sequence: TGTGCCAGCAGCTTATCAGGGGCTTACGAGCAGTACTTC.

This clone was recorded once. The CDR3 nucleotides are TGTGCCAGCAGCTTGGACAGTAACTATGGCTACACCTTC. Its translation is CASSLDSNYGYTF. This sequence joins TRBV5-4 and TRBJ1-2; D remains ambiguous. The length of the CDR3 is 13 residues. Germline assignment: CDR1 SGHNT and CDR2 YYREEE (reference sequence). The V end lost 0 bases, the J end lost 1 base, and 4 bases lay between the germline ends.

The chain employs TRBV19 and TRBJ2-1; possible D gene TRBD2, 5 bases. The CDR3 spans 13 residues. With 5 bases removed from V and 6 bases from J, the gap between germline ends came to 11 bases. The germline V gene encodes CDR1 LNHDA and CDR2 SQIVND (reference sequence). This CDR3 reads CASSDGSLNEQFF. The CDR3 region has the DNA TGTGCCAGTAGTGATGGGAGCCTCAATGAGCAGTTCTTC. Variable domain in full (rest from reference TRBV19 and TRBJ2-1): DGGITQSPKYLFRKEGQNVTLSCEQNLNHDAMYWYRQDPGQGLRLIYYSQIVNDFQKGDIAEGYSVSREKKESFPLTVTSAQKNPTAFYLCASSDGSLNEQFFGPGTRLTVL.

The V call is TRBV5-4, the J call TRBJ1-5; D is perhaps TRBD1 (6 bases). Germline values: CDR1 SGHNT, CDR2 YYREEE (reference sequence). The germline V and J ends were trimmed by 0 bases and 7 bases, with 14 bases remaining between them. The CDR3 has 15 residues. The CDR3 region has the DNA TGTGCCAGCAGCTTGGGTCGGCAGGGGACACAGCCCCAGCATTTT. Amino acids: CASSLGRQGTQPQHF.

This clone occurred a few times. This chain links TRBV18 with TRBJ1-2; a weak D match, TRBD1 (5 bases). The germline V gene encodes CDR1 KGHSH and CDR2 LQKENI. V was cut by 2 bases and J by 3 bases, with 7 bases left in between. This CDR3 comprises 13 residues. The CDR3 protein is CASSPDSDYGYTF. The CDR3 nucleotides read TGTGCCAGCTCACCAGACAGCGACTATGGCTACACCTTC.

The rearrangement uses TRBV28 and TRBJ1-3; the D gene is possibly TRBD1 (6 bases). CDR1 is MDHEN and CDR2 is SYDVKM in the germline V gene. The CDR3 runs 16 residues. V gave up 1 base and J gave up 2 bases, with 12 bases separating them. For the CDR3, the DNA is TGTGCCAGCAGTTTATCCAGGGGAAGAGCTGGAAACACCATATATTTT. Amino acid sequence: CASSLSRGRAGNTIYF.

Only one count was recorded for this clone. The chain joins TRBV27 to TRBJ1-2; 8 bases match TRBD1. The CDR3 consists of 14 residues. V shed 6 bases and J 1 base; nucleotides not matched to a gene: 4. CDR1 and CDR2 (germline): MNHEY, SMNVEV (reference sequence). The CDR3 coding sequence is TGTGCCAGCAGCCCTGACAGGGGTAACTATGGCTACACCTTC. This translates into CASSPDRGNYGYTF.

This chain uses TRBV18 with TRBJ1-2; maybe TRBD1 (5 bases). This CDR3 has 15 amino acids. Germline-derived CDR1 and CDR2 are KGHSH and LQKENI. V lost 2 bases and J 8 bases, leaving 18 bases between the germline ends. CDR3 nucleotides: TGTGCCAGCTCACCATCACAGGACGGACGTTCAGGCTACACCTTC. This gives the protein CASSPSQDGRSGYTF. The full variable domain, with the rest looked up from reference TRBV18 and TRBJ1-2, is NAGVMQNPRHLVRRRGQEARLRCSPMKGHSHVYWYRQLPEEGLKFMVYLQKENIIDESGMPKERFSAEFPKEGPSILRIQQVVRGDSAAYFCASSPSQDGRSGYTFGSGTRLTVV.

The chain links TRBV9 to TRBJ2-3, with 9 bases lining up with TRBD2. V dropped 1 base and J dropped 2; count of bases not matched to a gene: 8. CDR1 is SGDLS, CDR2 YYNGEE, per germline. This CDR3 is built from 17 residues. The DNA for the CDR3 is TGTGCCAGCAGCGTAAAGGCTAGCGGGATCCTCACAGATACGCAGTATTTT. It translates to CASSVKASGILTDTQYF.

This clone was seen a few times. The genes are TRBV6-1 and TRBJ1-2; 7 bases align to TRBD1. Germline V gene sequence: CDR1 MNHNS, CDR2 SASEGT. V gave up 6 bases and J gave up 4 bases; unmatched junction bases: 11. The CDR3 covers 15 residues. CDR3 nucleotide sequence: TGTGCCAGCAGAAGAATGGGGGGACAGATCTATGGCTACACCTTC. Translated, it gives CASRRMGGQIYGYTF.

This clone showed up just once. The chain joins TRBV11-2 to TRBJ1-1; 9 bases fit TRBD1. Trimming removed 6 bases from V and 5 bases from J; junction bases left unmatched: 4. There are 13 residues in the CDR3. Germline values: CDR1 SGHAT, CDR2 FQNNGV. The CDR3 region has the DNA TGTGCCAGCAGGGGACAGGGTGGAACTGAAGCTTTCTTT. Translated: CASRGQGGTEAFF.

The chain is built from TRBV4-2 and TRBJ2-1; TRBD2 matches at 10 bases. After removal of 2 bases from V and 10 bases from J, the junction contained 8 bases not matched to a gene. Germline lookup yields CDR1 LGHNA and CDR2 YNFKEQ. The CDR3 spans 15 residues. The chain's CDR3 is CASSQQSGGAEEQFF. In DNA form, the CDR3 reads TGTGCCAGCAGCCAACAAAGCGGGGGGGCCGAGGAGCAGTTCTTC.

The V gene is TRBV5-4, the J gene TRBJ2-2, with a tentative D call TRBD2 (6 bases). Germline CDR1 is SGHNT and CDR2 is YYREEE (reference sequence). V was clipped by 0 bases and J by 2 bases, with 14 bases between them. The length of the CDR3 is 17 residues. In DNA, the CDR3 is TGTGCCAGCAGCTTGGCCCCGCTGGAGGGTAACACCGGGGAGCTGTTTTTT. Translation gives CASSLAPLEGNTGELFF.

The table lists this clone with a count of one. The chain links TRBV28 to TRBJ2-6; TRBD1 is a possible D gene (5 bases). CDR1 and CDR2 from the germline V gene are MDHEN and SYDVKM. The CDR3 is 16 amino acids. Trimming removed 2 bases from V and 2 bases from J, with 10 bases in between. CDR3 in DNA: TGTGCCAGCAGTTTAGGTTGGGGCCCTGGGGCCAACGTCCTGACTTTC. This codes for CASSLGWGPGANVLTF.

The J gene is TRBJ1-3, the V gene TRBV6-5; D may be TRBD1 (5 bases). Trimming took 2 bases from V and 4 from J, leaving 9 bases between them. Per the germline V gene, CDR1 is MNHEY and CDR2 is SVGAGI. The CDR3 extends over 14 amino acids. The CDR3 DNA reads TGTGCCAGCAGTTACGGGGGGACCGGAAACACCATATATTTT. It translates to CASSYGGTGNTIYF.

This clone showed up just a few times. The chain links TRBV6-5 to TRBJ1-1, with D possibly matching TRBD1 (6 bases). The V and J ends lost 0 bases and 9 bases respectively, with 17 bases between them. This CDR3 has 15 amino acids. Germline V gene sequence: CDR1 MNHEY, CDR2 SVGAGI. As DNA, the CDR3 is TGTGCCAGCAGTTACTCGGTGGGGGCGACAGTCCAAGCTTTCTTT. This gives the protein CASSYSVGATVQAFF.

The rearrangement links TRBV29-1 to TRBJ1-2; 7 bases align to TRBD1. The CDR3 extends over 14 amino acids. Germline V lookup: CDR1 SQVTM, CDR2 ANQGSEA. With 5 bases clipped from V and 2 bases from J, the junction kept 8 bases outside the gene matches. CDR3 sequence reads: CSVWSGTENYGYTF. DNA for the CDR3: TGCAGCGTTTGGTCCGGGACAGAAAACTATGGCTACACCTTC.

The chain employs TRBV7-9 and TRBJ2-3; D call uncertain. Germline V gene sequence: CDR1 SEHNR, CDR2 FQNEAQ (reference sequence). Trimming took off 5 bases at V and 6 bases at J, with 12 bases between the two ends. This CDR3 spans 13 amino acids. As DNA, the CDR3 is TGTGCCAGCAGCCCCTCCCAGATTGATACGCAGTATTTT. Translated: CASSPSQIDTQYF.

The CDR3 DNA sequence: TGTGCCAGCAGTTACTCGTTGAGGGGGAATCAGCCCCAGCATTTT. Translation gives CASSYSLRGNQPQHF. The J gene is TRBJ1-5, the V gene TRBV6-5; tentatively, D is TRBD1 (6 bases). V lost 0 bases and J lost 4, with 10 bases in between. Germline-derived CDR1 and CDR2 are MNHEY and SVGAGI. The CDR3 length is 15 residues.

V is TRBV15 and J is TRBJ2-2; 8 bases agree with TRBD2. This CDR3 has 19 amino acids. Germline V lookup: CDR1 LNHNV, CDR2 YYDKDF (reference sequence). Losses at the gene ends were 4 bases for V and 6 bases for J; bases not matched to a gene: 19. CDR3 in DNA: TGTGCCACCAGCACCCGATGGGGAGCTAGCGGGTGGGGGTCCGGGGAGCTGTTTTTT. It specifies CATSTRWGASGWGSGELFF.

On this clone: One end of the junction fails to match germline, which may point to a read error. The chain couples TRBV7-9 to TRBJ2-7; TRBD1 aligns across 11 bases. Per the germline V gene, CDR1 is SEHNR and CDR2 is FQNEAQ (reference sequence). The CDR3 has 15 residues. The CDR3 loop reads CVSIAMGDRGYEQYF. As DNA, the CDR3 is TGTGTCAGCATTGCAATGGGGGACAGGGGGTACGAGCAGTACTTC.

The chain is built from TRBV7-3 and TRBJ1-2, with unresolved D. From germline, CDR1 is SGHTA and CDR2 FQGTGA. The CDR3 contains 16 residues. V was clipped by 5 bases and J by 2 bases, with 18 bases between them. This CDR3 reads CASSPGAGGTNYGYTF. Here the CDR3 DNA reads TGTGCCAGCAGCCCCGGCGCAGGAGGAACGAACTATGGCTACACCTTC.

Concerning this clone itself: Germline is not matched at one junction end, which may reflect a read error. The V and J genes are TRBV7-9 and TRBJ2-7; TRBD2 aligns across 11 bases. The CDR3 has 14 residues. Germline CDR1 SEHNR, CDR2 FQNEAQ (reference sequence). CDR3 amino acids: CSSSQIAGGNEQYF. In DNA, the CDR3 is TGTTCCAGCAGCCAGATAGCGGGGGGGAACGAGCAGTACTTC.

The CDR3 DNA reads as TGTGCCAGCAGCCCCGGGGGGCGGCCTTCAAACGAGCAGTACTTC. Encoded protein: CASSPGGRPSNEQYF. This chain uses TRBV11-2 with TRBJ2-7, with D possibly TRBD2 on 7 matching bases. Germline CDR1 SGHAT, CDR2 FQNNGV. V was clipped by 5 bases and J by 5 bases, with 19 bases between them. The CDR3 is 15 residues long.

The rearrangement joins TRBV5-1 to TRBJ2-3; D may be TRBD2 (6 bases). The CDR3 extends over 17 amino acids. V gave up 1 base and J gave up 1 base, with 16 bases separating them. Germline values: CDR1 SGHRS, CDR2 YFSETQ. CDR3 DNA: TGCGCCAGCAGCTTGTGGGGGAGTGGAGGGGGCACAGATACGCAGTATTTT. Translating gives CASSLWGSGGGTDTQYF.

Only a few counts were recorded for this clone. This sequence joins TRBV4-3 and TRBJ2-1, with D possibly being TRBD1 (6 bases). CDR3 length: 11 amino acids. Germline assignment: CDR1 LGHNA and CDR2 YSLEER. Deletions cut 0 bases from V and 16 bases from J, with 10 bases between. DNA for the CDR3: TGCGCCAGCAGCCAAGATGGGGGCCCTTTCTTC. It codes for CASSQDGGPFF.

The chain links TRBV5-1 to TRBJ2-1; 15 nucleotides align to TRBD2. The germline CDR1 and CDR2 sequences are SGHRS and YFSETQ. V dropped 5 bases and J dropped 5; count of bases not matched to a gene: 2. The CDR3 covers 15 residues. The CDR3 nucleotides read TGCGCCAGCAGGTGGACTAGCGGGGGGGACAATGAGCAGTTCTTC. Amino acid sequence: CASRWTSGGDNEQFF.

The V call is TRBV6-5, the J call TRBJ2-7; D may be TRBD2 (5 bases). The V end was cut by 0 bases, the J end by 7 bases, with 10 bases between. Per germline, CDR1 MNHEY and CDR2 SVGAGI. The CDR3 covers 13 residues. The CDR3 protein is CASSYSEAPEQYF. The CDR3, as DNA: TGTGCCAGCAGTTACTCGGAGGCACCAGAGCAGTACTTC.